What follows are 27 T cell receptor beta chains derived from one specimen sequenced in a study of blood T cell repertoires in COVID-19. Some clones are missing from TCRdb's copy, which holds only in-frame ones; the method was immunoSEQ multiplex PCR. The table lists about 350,000 clones, around 90% of them singletons, with roughly 9.9% in the top ten. The sample taken for sequencing was peripheral blood. These receptors all stem from a man aged 30 to 39 with COVID-19, enrolled during active disease.

The chain couples TRBV29-1 to TRBJ2-1; no firm D call. The V and J ends lost 4 bases and 4 bases respectively, with 11 bases between them. This CDR3 region has 13 residues. The germline V gene has CDR1 SQVTM and CDR2 ANQGSEA. The CDR3 sequence: CSVGAAEYNEQFF. Here the CDR3 DNA reads TGCAGCGTTGGGGCAGCCGAATACAATGAGCAGTTCTTC.

The rearrangement links TRBV7-9 to TRBJ2-7; D gene unclear. From germline, CDR1 is SEHNR and CDR2 FQNEAQ (reference sequence). The V end was cut by 1 base, the J end by 4 bases, with 8 bases between. The CDR3 covers 13 residues. The CDR3 region has the DNA TGTGCCAGCAGCTTAGGGCACACATACGAGCAGTACTTC. Translating gives CASSLGHTYEQYF.

The rearrangement links TRBV27 to TRBJ2-1; TRBD2 matches at 8 bases. J was trimmed by 6 bases and V by 5 bases; bases with no gene match: 12. Germline-derived CDR1 and CDR2 are MNHEY and SMNVEV (reference sequence). The length of the CDR3 is 16 residues. CDR3 in amino acids: CASSPYRLASTNEQFF. DNA of the CDR3: TGTGCCAGCAGTCCCTACCGACTAGCGTCGACCAATGAGCAGTTCTTC.

The chain recombines TRBV4-1 with TRBJ2-1, with 11 bases fitting TRBD2. The germline gives CDR1 MGHRA, CDR2 YSYEKL. This CDR3 has 18 residues. V was pared by 4 bases and J by 4 bases, with 12 bases of the junction left unmatched. The CDR3 coding sequence is TGCGCCAGCAGCCTATCCCCGGGACTAGCGGACTATTACAATGAGCAGTTCTTC. Encoded protein: CASSLSPGLADYYNEQFF.

A note on this clone: Other DNA sequences in the same sample also yield this CDR3. V and J are TRBV5-1 and TRBJ1-5; the match to TRBD1 covers 8 bases. With V trimmed by 4 bases and J by 6 bases, 6 bases remained unmatched. CDR3 size: 14 residues. The germline gives CDR1 SGHRS, CDR2 YFSETQ. The CDR3 loop reads CASSPGQGGQPQHF. CDR3 bases: TGCGCCAGCAGCCCCGGACAGGGCGGTCAGCCCCAGCATTTT.

The genes are TRBV13 and TRBJ1-1; 7 positions agree with TRBD1. Trimming at V came to 1 base and at J to 4 bases, leaving 3 bases not matched to a gene. Germline V CDR1 and CDR2: PRHDT, FYEKMQ (reference sequence). There are 14 residues in the CDR3. The chain's CDR3 is CASSLAGGITEAFF. CDR3 nucleotide sequence: TGTGCCAGCAGCTTAGCAGGGGGTATCACTGAAGCTTTCTTT.

The chain combines TRBV7-2 with TRBJ2-1; maybe TRBD2 (6 bases). The CDR3 sequence is 16 residues long. CDR1 and CDR2 (germline): SGHTA, FQGNSA. V shed 0 bases and J shed 6 bases, with 15 bases lying between them. The CDR3 loop is CASSLAGTDPPNEQFF. DNA for the CDR3: TGTGCCAGCAGCTTAGCCGGGACTGACCCACCCAATGAGCAGTTCTTC. Based on the CDR3 plus reference TRBV7-2 and TRBJ2-1, the full variable domain is GAGVSQSPSNKVTEKGKDVELRCDPISGHTALYWYRQSLGQGLEFLIYFQGNSAPDKSGLPSDRFSAERTGGSVSTLTIQRTQQEDSAVYLCASSLAGTDPPNEQFFGPGTRLTVL.

The V and J genes are TRBV7-8 and TRBJ1-5; a weak D match, TRBD1 (5 bases). The CDR3 contains 15 residues. Germline lookup yields CDR1 SGHVS and CDR2 FQNEAQ. The V and J ends lost 5 bases and 4 bases respectively, with 15 bases between them. DNA of the CDR3: TGTGCCAGCAGCCTTTCTTCCGGGGGGAATCAGCCCCAGCATTTT. It codes for CASSLSSGGNQPQHF.

The chain has TRBV28 and TRBJ1-6, with 7 bases aligning to TRBD1. Germline loops: CDR1 MDHEN, CDR2 SYDVKM. Germline trimming cut 5 bases from V and 0 bases from J; bases unmatched to any gene: 10. This CDR3 spans 18 amino acids. The CDR3 sequence is CASSKDRSLSSYNSPLHF. The CDR3 DNA sequence: TGTGCCAGCAGTAAGGACAGGAGTCTGAGCTCCTATAATTCACCCCTCCACTTT.

The V gene is TRBV6-6, the J gene TRBJ2-2, with 14 bases identical to TRBD2. This CDR3 region has 17 residues. In germline, CDR1 is MNHNY, CDR2 SVGAGI (reference sequence). V shed 5 bases, J shed 4 bases, and the junction held 6 bases outside the gene matches. The CDR3 DNA reads TGTGCCAGCAGTCTGACTAGCGGGAGGGCCGGCACCGGGGAGCTGTTTTTT. Amino acids: CASSLTSGRAGTGELFF.

This clone was seen only once. V usage is TRBV6-2 or TRBV6-3 and J usage is TRBJ1-1; D gene ambiguous. Germline loops: CDR1 MNHEY, CDR2 SVGEGT. V was clipped by 4 bases and J by 1 base, with 4 bases between them. The CDR3 has 12 amino acids. CDR3 sequence (DNA): TGTGCCAGCAGTTCTCGGAACACTGAAGCTTTCTTT. Residues: CASSSRNTEAFF.

The chain combines TRBV4-1 with TRBJ2-5; a possible D gene is TRBD2 (7 bases). Trimming removed 2 bases at V and 4 bases at J, with 11 bases between. CDR3 length: 14 amino acids. From germline, CDR1 is MGHRA and CDR2 YSYEKL. CDR3 residues: CASSQLGGGETQYF. In DNA, the CDR3 is TGCGCCAGCAGCCAACTAGGGGGGGGAGAGACCCAGTACTTC.

Remarks on this clone: The same CDR3 arises from other DNA sequences in this sample as well. The chain links TRBV2 to TRBJ1-2, with 7 bases that match TRBD1. CDR3 length: 12 residues. Germline CDR1 is SNHLY and CDR2 is FYNNEI. The ends lost 6 bases at V and 4 bases at J; junction bases unmatched: 2. The CDR3 DNA reads TGTGCCAGCAGCCGGGACAGCTATGGCTACACCTTC. Its translation is CASSRDSYGYTF. The whole variable domain, filled in from reference TRBV2 and TRBJ1-2, reads EPEVTQTPSHQVTQMGQEVILRCVPISNHLYFYWYRQILGQKVEFLVSFYNNEISEKSEIFDDQFSVERPDGSNFTLKIRSTKLEDSAMYFCASSRDSYGYTFGSGTRLTVV.

The V and J genes are TRBV6-5 and TRBJ2-1; 8 bases line up with TRBD2. The CDR3 is 16 amino acids. V shed 4 bases and J 7 bases; nucleotides not matched to a gene: 12. Germline V lookup: CDR1 MNHEY, CDR2 SVGAGI. This CDR3 is CASSSFSGGPWNEQFF. The CDR3 bases are TGTGCCAGCAGTTCCTTTTCGGGAGGGCCGTGGAATGAGCAGTTCTTC.

The chain has TRBV18 and TRBJ2-6; 7 bases map to TRBD1. Per germline, CDR1 KGHSH and CDR2 LQKENI. The CDR3 spans 16 residues. Trimming cost V 3 bases and J 2 bases; bases outside gene matches: 4. The chain's CDR3 is CASSPRQGTGANVLTF. DNA of the CDR3: TGTGCCAGCTCACCCCGACAGGGAACTGGGGCCAACGTCCTGACTTTC.

The V gene is TRBV24-1, the J gene TRBJ2-3; 10 nucleotides align to TRBD1. After removal of 4 bases from V and 3 bases from J, the junction contained 6 bases not matched to a gene. Germline V lookup: CDR1 KGHDR, CDR2 SFDVKD. The CDR3 has 16 amino acids. For the CDR3, the DNA is TGTGCCACCAGTGAAAGCGGACAGGGGGTGACAGATACGCAGTATTTT. Translation: CATSESGQGVTDTQYF.

The V gene is TRBV9, the J gene TRBJ2-7; D is unresolved. There are 14 residues in the CDR3. Germline V CDR1 and CDR2: SGDLS, YYNGEE. V was cut by 3 bases and J by 7 bases, with 17 bases left in between. The CDR3 region is CASSAPDAVREQYF. The CDR3, as DNA: TGTGCCAGCAGCGCTCCAGACGCAGTGAGGGAGCAGTACTTC.

This chain connects TRBV6-5 to TRBJ1-2, with D possibly matching TRBD1 (5 bases). CDR1 is MNHEY and CDR2 is SVGAGI in the germline V gene. V lost 1 base to trimming and J lost 4 bases, with 16 bases between them. The CDR3 length is 16 residues. The CDR3 sequence: CASSYWGGRGSYGYTF. DNA of the CDR3: TGTGCCAGCAGTTACTGGGGGGGTAGGGGAAGCTATGGCTACACCTTC.

The rearrangement links TRBV7-7 to TRBJ2-2, with D perhaps TRBD1 (6 bases). CDR1 is SSHAT and CDR2 is FNYEAQ in the germline V gene (reference sequence). This CDR3 region has 14 residues. Trimming shortened V by 4 bases and J by 0 bases, and 6 bases separated the two germline ends. The CDR3 reads CASSWTANTGELFF. As DNA, the CDR3 is TGTGCCAGCAGCTGGACAGCGAACACCGGGGAGCTGTTTTTT.

The chain uses TRBV19 and TRBJ1-5; D perhaps matches TRBD1 (5 bases). The CDR3 length is 15 residues. Germline CDR1 reads LNHDA; CDR2 reads SQIVND (reference sequence). The germline V and J ends were trimmed by 5 bases and 2 bases, with 13 bases remaining between them. In nucleotides, the CDR3 is TGTGCCAGTAGTCCGCCCGCCAGGGGCAATCAGCCCCAGCATTTT. This translates into CASSPPARGNQPQHF.

The V gene is TRBV19, the J gene TRBJ1-1, with D unclear. Trimming cost V 3 bases and J 5 bases, with 13 bases left between them. The length of the CDR3 is 14 residues. CDR1 is LNHDA and CDR2 is SQIVND in the germline V gene (reference sequence). The CDR3 DNA sequence: TGTGCCAGTAGTATTAATTCCCCGGGGACTGAAGCTTTCTTT. It encodes CASSINSPGTEAFF.

The chain uses TRBV6-2 or TRBV6-3 and TRBJ2-5; 11 bases fit TRBD2. CDR1 is MNHEY and CDR2 is SVGEGT in the germline V gene. V lost 4 bases, J lost 2 bases, and 6 bases stayed unmatched. The CDR3 consists of 16 residues. CDR3: CASSSRLAGKQETQYF. CDR3 DNA: TGTGCCAGCAGTTCCCGACTAGCGGGGAAGCAAGAGACCCAGTACTTC.

The chain uses TRBV7-2 and TRBJ1-1; 10 bases map to TRBD1. The J segment lost 10 bases and the V segment lost 1 base, leaving 3 bases of the junction unmatched. CDR1 SGHTA and CDR2 FQGNSA come from the germline V gene. This CDR3 has 13 amino acids. The CDR3 loop is CASSLEDRGRAFF. Here the CDR3 DNA reads TGTGCCAGCAGCTTAGAAGACAGGGGGCGAGCTTTCTTT.

This chain uses TRBV6-2 or TRBV6-3 with TRBJ1-2; 8 bases match TRBD1. Germline V gives CDR1 MNHEY, CDR2 SVGEGT. Trimming cost V 5 bases and J 9 bases; bases outside gene matches: 8. The CDR3 sequence is 13 residues long. The CDR3 protein is CASSADRVVSYTF. CDR3 nucleotide sequence: TGTGCCAGCAGTGCGGACAGGGTAGTAAGCTACACCTTC.

J is TRBJ2-7 and V is TRBV6-5; 10 nucleotides line up with TRBD2. The CDR3 runs to 13 residues. The ends lost 5 bases at V and 7 bases at J; junction bases unmatched: 5. Per the germline V gene, CDR1 is MNHEY and CDR2 is SVGAGI. The CDR3 spells CASSTGLAREQYF. The DNA for the CDR3 is TGTGCCAGCAGTACGGGACTAGCGAGGGAGCAGTACTTC.

V gene TRBV27 combines with J gene TRBJ1-5; D perhaps matches TRBD1 (6 bases). Germline V lookup: CDR1 MNHEY, CDR2 SMNVEV (reference sequence). V gave up 7 bases and J gave up 5 bases, with 15 bases separating them. There are 14 residues in the CDR3. CDR3 sequence reads: CASTTTGSHQPQHF. The CDR3 region has the DNA TGTGCCAGCACCACTACAGGGTCCCATCAGCCCCAGCATTTT.

The chain is built from TRBV3-1 (or the pseudogene TRBV3-2) and TRBJ1-3; D is unresolved. The CDR3 extends over 17 amino acids. V lost 1 base, J lost 0 bases, and 13 bases lay in between. Germline values: CDR1 LGHDT, CDR2 YNNKEL (reference sequence). The CDR3 spells CASSQGSGSSSGNTIYF. The CDR3 DNA is TGTGCCAGCAGCCAAGGGAGCGGCTCTAGCTCTGGAAACACCATATATTTT.